This T cell receptor beta chain comes out of a study of vaccination and CD4 T cells after COVID-19. Study-wide context: There were two doses of either BNT162b2 or mRNA-1273 vaccine given to participants. Overall study findings and caveats: SARS-CoV-2-reactive clonotypes showed a nonsignificant median rise from about 20 to 38.

The Oncomine TCR Beta short-read assay sequenced DNA from cultured CD4+ T cells. TCRdb reprocessed the PCR reads via MiXCR and lists one record per CDR3 protein. This sample has about 4,400 distinct CDR3 sequences; 20% to 25% occur once, and the top ten carry around 20%. A remark on this clonotype: The antigen is not known.

V lost 8 bases and J lost 0; bases outside the gene matches: 9. The CDR3 is 16 amino acids. Germline V gene sequence: CDR1 SGHVS, CDR2 FQNEAQ. Described treatment: approximately 10-day PBMC culture with coronavirus spike peptide pools or control peptides (ViraFEST assay). The sample was CD4+ T cells from blood, cultured in vitro. The rearrangement links TRBV7-8 to TRBJ2-2; TRBD1 matches 7 bases. This receptor was identified in a human donor who had recovered from COVID-19. The DNA of the CDR3 is TGTGCCAGCCACTTAACAGGGGCCTCGAACACCGGGGAGCTGTTTTTT. Its protein is CASHLTGASNTGELFF.